The rows below give T cell receptor beta chains drawn from one sample of a study of response to subunit inactivated influenza vaccine. TCRdb re-derived calls from the RT-PCR reads in MiXCR, one entry per CDR3 protein. This repertoire shows around 540,000 distinct CDR3 sequences, over 9.5% found once; its top ten account for roughly a tenth. The sample in question was PBMCs from blood, obtained on the day of vaccination. These receptors came from a man aged 45-65 years who received an inactivated influenza vaccine. Both conserved end residues are part of each CDR3. A D gene is named only where the DNA matches it firmly. Clone size is not always given. Where it is, it says once, few, many or a class for expanded clones.

>TRBJ2-6|.|TRBV7-8|TRBD1
TGTGCCAGCAGCCAGGGACAGCCGTCTGGGGCCAACGTCCTGACTTTC
CASSQGQPSGANVLTF
>TRBJ1-1|.|TRBV9|TRBD1
TGTGCCAGCAGCGACACGGACAGGGGGGGAGCTTTCTTT
CASSDTDRGGAFF
>TRBJ1-4|few|TRBV15|.
TGTGCCACCAGCAGAGACAGGGGAGGTGAAAAACTGTTTTTT
CATSRDRGGEKLFF
>TRBJ1-1|few|TRBV5-6|.
TGTGCCAGCGGATTGGGGGGGGGATATTTAGCTGAAGCTTTCTTT
CASGLGGGYLAEAFF
>TRBJ2-3|.|TRBV11-2|.
TGTGCCAGCAGCAACAGGGAATTGACAGATACGCAGTATTTT
CASSNRELTDTQYF
>TRBJ2-1|.|TRBV19|.
TGTGCCAGTAGTATCGCAGGAAATGAGCAGTTCTTC
CASSIAGNEQFF
>TRBJ2-1|few|TRBV5-1|.
TGCGCCAGCAGCCTTAGCCATGGAATTTACAATGAGCAGTTCTTC
CASSLSHGIYNEQFF
>TRBJ2-4|.|TRBV7-9|.
TGTGCCAGCAGCTTATATGACGCGGGCATTCAGTACTTC
CASSLYDAGIQYF
>TRBJ2-4|.|TRBV7-2|.
TGTGCCAGCAGCGAAACCTTAAAAAACATTCAGTACTTC
CASSETLKNIQYF
>TRBJ2-7|few|TRBV15|.
TGTGCCACCAGCACCTATGCGGGACTCTCCTACGAGCAGTACTTC
CATSTYAGLSYEQYF
>TRBJ1-5|once|TRBV7-9|.
TGTGCCAGCAGCTCGGACAGATTTAGCAATCAGCCCCAGCATTTT
CASSSDRFSNQPQHF
>TRBJ1-2|few|TRBV12-3/TRBV12-4|.
TGTGCCAGCACGAGGTTGGGTCCCTGGGGCTACACCTTC
CASTRLGPWGYTF
>TRBJ2-2|.|TRBV30|.
TGTGCCTGGACCCGAGGGAGTAACACCGGGGAGCTGTTTTTT
CAWTRGSNTGELFF
>TRBJ2-3|.|TRBV20-1|.
TGCAGTGCTAGTCCACCGGGACTTCGCACAGATACGCAGTATTTT
CSASPPGLRTDTQYF
>TRBJ2-7|few|TRBV7-2|.
TGTGCCAGCAGCTTACATCAGGCTCCCTACGAGCAGTACTTC
CASSLHQAPYEQYF
>TRBJ2-5|few|TRBV2|.
TGTGCCAGCAGGTTCACAGAGTTAGAGACCCAGTACTTC
CASRFTELETQYF
>TRBJ1-5|few|TRBV4-1|.
TGCGCCAGCAGCCAAGAACCACAAAGCAATCAGCCCCAGCATTTT
CASSQEPQSNQPQHF
>TRBJ1-5|many|TRBV12-3/TRBV12-4|.
TGTGCCAGCAGTTTCCCGGGGGGGCTCCAGCATTTT
CASSFPGGLQHF
>TRBJ2-3|many|TRBV4-3|TRBD2
TGCGCCAGCAGCCAAGATTCCTGGTTTGGAGCGGGAGGGACAGATACGCAGTATTTT
CASSQDSWFGAGGTDTQYF
>TRBJ1-6|many|TRBV12-3/TRBV12-4|.
TGTGCCAGCAGTTCTTCCGGCAGCTCCTATAATTCACCCCTCCACTTT
CASSSSGSSYNSPLHF
>TRBJ1-4|.|TRBV19|.
TGTGCCAGTAGTGAATCGACGGGAGCAACTAATGAAAAACTGTTTTTT
CASSESTGATNEKLFF
>TRBJ2-5|.|TRBV12-3/TRBV12-4|.
TGTGCCAGCAGTTTATCGGCCCCGGGAGAGACCCAGTACTTC
CASSLSAPGETQYF
>TRBJ2-7|.|TRBV20-1|TRBD2
TGCAGTGCTACCGGGACTAGCGGATACGAGCAGTACTTC
CSATGTSGYEQYF
>TRBJ2-5|.|TRBV7-2|.
TGTGCCAGCAGCTCAGCAGGGGAAGCCCAGTACTTC
CASSSAGEAQYF
>TRBJ2-7|.|TRBV20-1|.
TGCAGTGCTAGAGAGATTCCCGGGACGGAGCTTCCTTACGAGCAGTACTTC
CSAREIPGTELPYEQYF
>TRBJ1-5|few|TRBV6-1|TRBD1
TGTGCCAGCAGCTCCGGACAGGTCAATCAGCCCCAGCATTTT
CASSSGQVNQPQHF
>TRBJ2-1|few|TRBV7-2|TRBD2
TGTGCCAGCAGCTCCCGACTAGCGGGATACAATGAGCAGTTCTTC
CASSSRLAGYNEQFF
>TRBJ2-7|.|TRBV6-2/TRBV6-3|.
TGTGCCAGCAGTCCCCGGGCCGGGAGCTACGAGCAGTACTTC
CASSPRAGSYEQYF
>TRBJ2-1|.|TRBV5-1|.
TGCGCCAGCAGCTTAGTAGGCGTCGATGAGCAGTTCTTC
CASSLVGVDEQFF
>TRBJ1-3|.|TRBV6-1|TRBD1
TGTGCCAGCAGTGTCCAGGGGGCGCGTGGAAACACCATATATTTT
CASSVQGARGNTIYF
>TRBJ2-1|.|TRBV4-3|.
TGCGCCAGCAGCCAAGATACTACAGGGTGGGATGAGCAGTTCTTC
CASSQDTTGWDEQFF
>TRBJ1-1|.|TRBV24-1|TRBD1
TGTGCCACCAGTGTTGGGACAGGGGGCATGAACACTGAAGCTTTCTTT
CATSVGTGGMNTEAFF
>TRBJ2-5|.|TRBV28|.
TGTGCCAGCAGCCGCGCCCCCTTGGACAGTCAAACCCGGTACTTC
CASSRAPLDSQTRYF
>TRBJ2-7|.|TRBV7-2|TRBD2
TGTGCCAGCAGCCTAAACGGACTAGCGGGAGGAGGCGAGCAGTACTTC
CASSLNGLAGGGEQYF
>TRBJ2-7|few|TRBV20-1|.
TGCAGTGCTTTGGACCACTACGAGCAGTACTTC
CSALDHYEQYF
>TRBJ2-5|.|TRBV14|.
TGTGCCAGCAGCCCACCCGTCCATCGTCAAGAGACCCAGTACTTC
CASSPPVHRQETQYF
>TRBJ2-1|.|TRBV2|.
TGTGCCAGCAGTGAAATGGGCTCCTACAATGAGCAGTTCTTC
CASSEMGSYNEQFF
>TRBJ1-2|few|TRBV7-2|.
TGTGCCAGCAGCTTAGTCTGGACCGCTAACTATGGCTACACCTTC
CASSLVWTANYGYTF
>TRBJ1-2|.|TRBV27|.
TGTGCCAGCAGTTTTGTTGCAGGCGACTTCTATGGCTACACCTTC
CASSFVAGDFYGYTF
>TRBJ2-7|.|TRBV7-6|TRBD2
TGTGCCAGCAGCCGAGGGACTAGTCGGGACGAGCAGTACTTC
CASSRGTSRDEQYF
>TRBJ2-7|few|TRBV5-1|.
TGCGCCAGCAGCTTTTCTTCCGGAGGCGAGCAGTACTTC
CASSFSSGGEQYF
>TRBJ1-2|.|TRBV6-5|.
TGTGCCAGCAGTTACGGGGGGCACTGGGGCTACACCTTC
CASSYGGHWGYTF
>TRBJ1-1|many|TRBV7-8|TRBD1
TGTGCCAGCAGCTTAGAACGACAGGGGAACACTGAAGCTTTCTTT
CASSLERQGNTEAFF
>TRBJ2-5|.|TRBV2|TRBD2
TGTGCCAGCACCAGACTAGCGGGAGACGGAGAGACCCAGTACTTC
CASTRLAGDGETQYF
>TRBJ1-1|many|TRBV7-2|.
TGTGCCAGCAGCTTGACAGGCCGAATGAACACTGAAGCTTTCTTT
CASSLTGRMNTEAFF
>TRBJ2-1|.|TRBV5-1|TRBD1
TGCGCCAGCAGCGCGACAGGGGGCAATGAGCAGTTCTTC
CASSATGGNEQFF
>TRBJ1-4|few|TRBV7-8|TRBD1
TGTGCCAGCAGCGCCTCAGACAGGGGCGCAACTAATGAAAAACTGTTTTTT
CASSASDRGATNEKLFF
>TRBJ2-3|few|TRBV28|.
TGTGCCGCCCGGACCGACCACCCAGATACGCAGTATTTT
CAARTDHPDTQYF
>TRBJ2-1|.|TRBV7-2|TRBD1
TGTGCCAGCAGCATTTCCGGGACAGGGGCCTACAATGAGCAGTTCTTC
CASSISGTGAYNEQFF
>TRBJ2-7|.|TRBV5-1|TRBD1
TGCGCCAGCAGAGCGCCGAGACAGGGGGATGTTAGGGGCGAGGAGCAGTACTTC
CASRAPRQGDVRGEEQYF
>TRBJ2-7|many|TRBV7-6|.
TGTGCCAGCAGCTTAGGTCAGGGGCGCTCCTACGAGCAGTACTTC
CASSLGQGRSYEQYF
>TRBJ2-7|.|TRBV21-1|.
TGTGCCAGCAGGTTGAAAGGAGGCGCCGTATACGAGCAGTACTTC
CASRLKGGAVYEQYF